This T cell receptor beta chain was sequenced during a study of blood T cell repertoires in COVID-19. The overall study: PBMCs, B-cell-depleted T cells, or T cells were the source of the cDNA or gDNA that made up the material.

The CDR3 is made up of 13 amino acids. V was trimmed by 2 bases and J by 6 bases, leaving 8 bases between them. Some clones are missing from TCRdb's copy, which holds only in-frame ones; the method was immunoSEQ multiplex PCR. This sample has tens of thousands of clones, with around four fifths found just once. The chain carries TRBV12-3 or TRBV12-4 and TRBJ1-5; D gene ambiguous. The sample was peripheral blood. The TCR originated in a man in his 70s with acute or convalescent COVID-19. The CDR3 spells CASSLIEGQPQHF. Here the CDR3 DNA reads TGTGCCAGCAGTTTAATAGAGGGTCAGCCCCAGCATTTT.